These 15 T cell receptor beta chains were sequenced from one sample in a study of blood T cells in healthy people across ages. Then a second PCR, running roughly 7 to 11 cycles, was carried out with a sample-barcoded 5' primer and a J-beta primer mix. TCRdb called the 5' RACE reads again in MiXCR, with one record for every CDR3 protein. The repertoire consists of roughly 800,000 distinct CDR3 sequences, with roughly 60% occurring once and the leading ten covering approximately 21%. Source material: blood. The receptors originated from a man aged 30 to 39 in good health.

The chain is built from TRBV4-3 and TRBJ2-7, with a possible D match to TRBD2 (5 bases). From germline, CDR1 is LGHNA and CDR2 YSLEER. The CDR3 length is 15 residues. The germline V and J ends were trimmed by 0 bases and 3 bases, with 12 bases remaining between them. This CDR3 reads CASSQDYEGIYEQYF. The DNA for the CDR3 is TGCGCCAGCAGCCAAGACTACGAGGGAATCTACGAGCAGTACTTC.

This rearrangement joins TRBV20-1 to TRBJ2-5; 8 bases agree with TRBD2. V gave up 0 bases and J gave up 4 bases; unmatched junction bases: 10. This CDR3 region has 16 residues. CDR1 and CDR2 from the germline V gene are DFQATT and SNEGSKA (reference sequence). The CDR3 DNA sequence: TGCAGTGCTAGAGATACGGCTAGCGGGTTGCGAGAGACCCAGTACTTC. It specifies CSARDTASGLRETQYF.

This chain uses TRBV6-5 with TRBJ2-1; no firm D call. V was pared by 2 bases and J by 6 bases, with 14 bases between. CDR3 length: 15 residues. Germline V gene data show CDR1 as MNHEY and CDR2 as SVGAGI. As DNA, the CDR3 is TGTGCCAGCAGTTACGGAGATCCCGCGGCCAATGAGCAGTTCTTC. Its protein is CASSYGDPAANEQFF.

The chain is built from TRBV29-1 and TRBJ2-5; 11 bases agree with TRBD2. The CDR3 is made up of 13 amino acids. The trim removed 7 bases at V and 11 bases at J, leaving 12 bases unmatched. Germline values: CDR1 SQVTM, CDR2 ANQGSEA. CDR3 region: CSARLAGKPEQYF. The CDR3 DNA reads TGCAGCGCCAGACTAGCGGGAAAGCCTGAGCAGTACTTC.

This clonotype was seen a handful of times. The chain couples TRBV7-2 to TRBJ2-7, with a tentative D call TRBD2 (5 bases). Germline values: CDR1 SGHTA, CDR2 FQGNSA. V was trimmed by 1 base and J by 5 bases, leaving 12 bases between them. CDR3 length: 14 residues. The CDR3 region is CASSLDGVRNEQYF. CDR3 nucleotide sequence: TGTGCCAGCAGCTTAGACGGGGTACGTAACGAGCAGTACTTC.

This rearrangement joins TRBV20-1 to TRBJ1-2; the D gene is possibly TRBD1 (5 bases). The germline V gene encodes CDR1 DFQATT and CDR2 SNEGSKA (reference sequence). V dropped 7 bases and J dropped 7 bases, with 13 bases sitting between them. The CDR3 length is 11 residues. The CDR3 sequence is CSVGRDRGYTF. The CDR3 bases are TGCAGTGTGGGCAGGGATCGTGGCTACACCTTC.

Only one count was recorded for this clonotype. The CDR3 coding sequence is TGCAGTGCCCCTCCCGGCGAGCAGTACTTC. Translated: CSAPPGEQYF. The rearrangement uses TRBV20-1 and TRBJ2-5; no reliable D call. The J call may not be correct, given that the DNA end is closer to TRBJ2-7. CDR1 and CDR2 (germline): DFQATT, SNEGSKA (reference sequence). This CDR3 contains 10 residues.

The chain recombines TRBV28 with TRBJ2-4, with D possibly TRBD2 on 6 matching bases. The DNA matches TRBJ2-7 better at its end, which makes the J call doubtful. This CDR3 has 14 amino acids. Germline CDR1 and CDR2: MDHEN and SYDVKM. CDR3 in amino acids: CASMDPGSLYEQYF. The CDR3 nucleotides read TGTGCCAGCATGGACCCCGGGAGTCTCTACGAGCAGTACTTC.

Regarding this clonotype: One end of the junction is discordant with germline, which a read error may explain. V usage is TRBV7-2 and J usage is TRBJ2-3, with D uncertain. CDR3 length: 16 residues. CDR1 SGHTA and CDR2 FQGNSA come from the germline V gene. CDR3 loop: CASRLRRAVGTDTQYF. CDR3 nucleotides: TGTGCCAGCCGCTTGCGTCGCGCTGTTGGCACAGATACGCAGTATTTT.

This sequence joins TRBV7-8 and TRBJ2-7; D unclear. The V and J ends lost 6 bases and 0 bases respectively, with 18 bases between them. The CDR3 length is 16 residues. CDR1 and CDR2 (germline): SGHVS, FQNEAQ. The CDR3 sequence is CASSLGGSSSSYEQYF. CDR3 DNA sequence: TGTGCCAGCAGTTTGGGCGGAAGCTCATCCTCCTACGAGCAGTACTTC.

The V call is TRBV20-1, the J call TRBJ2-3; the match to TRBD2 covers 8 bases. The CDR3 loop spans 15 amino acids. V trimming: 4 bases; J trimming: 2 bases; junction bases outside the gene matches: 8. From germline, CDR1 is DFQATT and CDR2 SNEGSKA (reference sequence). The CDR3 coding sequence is TGCAGTGCTAAGACGGCGGGGGGAATCACAGATACGCAGTATTTT. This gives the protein CSAKTAGGITDTQYF.

The DNA for the CDR3 is TGTGCCAGCAGTTACTCGAGTGGTGGGGTCCCGCCCTACGAGCAGTACTTC. It encodes CASSYSSGGVPPYEQYF. The J gene is TRBJ2-7, the V gene TRBV6-5; D is ambiguous. V was trimmed by 0 bases and J by 2 bases, leaving 17 bases between them. The CDR3 contains 17 residues. Germline assignment: CDR1 MNHEY and CDR2 SVGAGI.

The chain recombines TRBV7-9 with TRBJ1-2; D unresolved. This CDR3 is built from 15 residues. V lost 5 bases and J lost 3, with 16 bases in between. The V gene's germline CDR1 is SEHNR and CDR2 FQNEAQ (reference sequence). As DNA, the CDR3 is TGTGCCAGCAGCCAGCCTGAGGGCCCCTACTATGGCTACACCTTC. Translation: CASSQPEGPYYGYTF.

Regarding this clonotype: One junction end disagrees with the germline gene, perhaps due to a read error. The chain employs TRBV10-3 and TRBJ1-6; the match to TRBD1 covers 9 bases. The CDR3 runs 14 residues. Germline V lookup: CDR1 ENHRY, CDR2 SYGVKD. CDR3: CAITEGTGRSPLHF. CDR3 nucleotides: TGTGCCATCACTGAGGGGACAGGGAGATCACCCCTCCACTTT.

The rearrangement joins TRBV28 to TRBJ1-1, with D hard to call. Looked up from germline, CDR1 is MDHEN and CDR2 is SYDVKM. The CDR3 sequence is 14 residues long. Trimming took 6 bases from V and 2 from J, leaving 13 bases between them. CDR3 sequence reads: CASSPPRPNTEAFF. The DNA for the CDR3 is TGTGCCAGCAGCCCCCCACGGCCTAACACTGAAGCTTTCTTT.